Listed here is a single T cell receptor (beta chain). The assay was immunoSEQ multiplex PCR, and TCRdb's table has in-frame clones only and misses some. This repertoire shows hundreds of thousands of clones, more than 75% found once; its top ten account for approximately 0.011%. The data are from a study of shared T cell receptors in the human thymus. The germline gives CDR1 MNHEY, CDR2 SVGAGI. The length of the CDR3 is 15 residues. V shed 5 bases, J shed 5 bases, and the junction held 6 bases outside the gene matches. These data also formed part of another study, on human thymus T cells.

The source is a boy less than two years old with a congenital heart defect. The chain recombines TRBV6-5 with TRBJ2-3; 11 bases are a match to TRBD2. Sequencing was done on a sample of thymocytes. The CDR3 loop is CASSLTSGSGDTQYF. The CDR3 DNA reads as TGTGCCAGCAGTCTCACTAGCGGGAGTGGAGATACGCAGTATTTT.